Presented here are 7 T cell receptor beta chains from one specimen sequenced in a study of shared clonotypes between healthy human individuals. Some clones are missing from TCRdb's copy, which holds only in-frame ones; the method was immunoSEQ multiplex PCR. The data hold about 590,000 clones, with around 95% observed a single time. Only CD45RO-negative cells positively selected for CCR7 counted as naive CD8 cells, so terminally differentiated effector memory CD45RA+ cells were excluded. The specimen was naive CD8+ T cells sorted from blood. All receptors derive from a woman aged 30 to 39 in good health.

This rearrangement joins TRBV27 to TRBJ2-2, with unresolved D. V lost 7 bases to trimming and J lost 3 bases, with 12 bases between them. The CDR3 runs 14 residues. Per germline, CDR1 MNHEY and CDR2 SMNVEV (reference sequence). The CDR3 reads CASTVQAYTGELFF. In DNA, the CDR3 is TGTGCCAGCACTGTCCAGGCATACACCGGGGAGCTGTTTTTT.

This chain links TRBV2 with TRBJ2-7, with D possibly TRBD1 on 5 matching bases. Per germline, CDR1 SNHLY and CDR2 FYNNEI. Deletions cut 6 bases from V and 3 bases from J, with 9 bases between. This CDR3 region has 12 residues. The CDR3: CASSDSYYEQYF. The CDR3 nucleotides are TGTGCCAGCAGCGACAGCTACTACGAGCAGTACTTC.

CDR3 in DNA: TGTGCCAGCAGCCCCATTCGGCCAACTAATGAAAAACTGTTTTTT. Translated, it gives CASSPIRPTNEKLFF. This chain uses TRBV7-9 with TRBJ1-4, with D hard to call. The V gene lost 5 bases and the J gene lost 0 bases, with 10 bases spanning the gap. The CDR3 has 15 residues. Germline V lookup: CDR1 SEHNR, CDR2 FQNEAQ (reference sequence).

The rearrangement links TRBV30 to TRBJ2-7; 8 nucleotides match TRBD1. Germline CDR1 is GTSNPN and CDR2 is SVGIG (reference sequence). CDR3 length: 13 amino acids. V was clipped by 6 bases and J by 4 bases; unmatched bases: 8. The CDR3 nucleotides read TGTGCCTGCCGGACAGGGATAGGGTACGAGCAGTACTTC. Its protein is CACRTGIGYEQYF.

The chain has TRBV25-1 and TRBJ2-1, with D unresolved. The CDR3 is 12 amino acids. Germline V CDR1 and CDR2: MGHDK, SYGVNS. V dropped 4 bases and J dropped 8 bases, with 9 bases sitting between them. CDR3 residues: CASSVQRYEQFF. The CDR3 DNA follows: TGTGCCAGCAGTGTCCAACGCTATGAGCAGTTCTTC. The whole variable domain, remainder taken from reference TRBV25-1 and TRBJ2-1, is EADIYQTPRYLVIGTGKKITLECSQTMGHDKMYWYQQDPGMELHLIHYSYGVNSTEKGDLSSESTVSRIRTEHFPLTLESARPSHTSQYLCASSVQRYEQFFGPGTRLTVL.

This chain links TRBV7-9 with TRBJ2-2; D remains ambiguous. This CDR3 contains 10 residues. Germline CDR1 SEHNR, CDR2 FQNEAQ (reference sequence). V dropped 8 bases and J dropped 7 bases, with 5 bases sitting between them. The DNA of the CDR3 is TGTGCCAGCGTTCACGGGGAGCTGTTTTTT. Its translation is CASVHGELFF.

CDR3 DNA: TGTGCCAGCAGCTCATCCCAATGGACGGGACTCCAAGAGACCCAGTACTTC. It specifies CASSSSQWTGLQETQYF. The chain links TRBV7-9 to TRBJ2-5; possible D gene TRBD2, 6 bases. CDR1 and CDR2 from the germline V gene are SEHNR and FQNEAQ (reference sequence). This CDR3 contains 17 residues. Trimming left V 4 bases short and J 1 base short, with 19 bases between. The full variable domain, rest sourced from reference TRBV7-9 and TRBJ2-5, is DTGVSQNPRHKITKRGQNVTFRCDPISEHNRLYWYRQTLGQGPEFLTYFQNEAQLEKSRLLSDRFSAERPKGSFSTLEIQRTEQGDSAMYLCASSSSQWTGLQETQYFGPGTRLLVL.